The clone carrying this T cell receptor beta chain has a count of ten or more. Its target is unknown. The TCR beta libraries were generated through quantitative 5'-RACE incorporating molecular barcodes. TCRdb ran MiXCR on the 5' RACE reads and lists one entry per CDR3 protein. Of approximately 400,000 distinct CDR3 sequences listed, roughly a sixth are singletons. This sample stems from a study of CD8 T cells in ankylosing spondylitis. Overall study results and limits: There was a TCR beta motif, made of several highly homologous variants, that appeared characteristic of ankylosing spondylitis blood. Matched synovial fluid from ankylosing spondylitis patients was reported to be enriched for disease-linked clones. A number of the motif variants had already been described in reactive arthritis synovial fluid and blood.

Sequenced: blood, either unsorted or a sorted T cell fraction (not recorded which). The clonotype originates from a male donor with ankylosing spondylitis.

CDR3 in amino acids: CASSYRLAGQETQYF. DNA for the CDR3: TGTGCCAGCAGTTACAGGCTAGCGGGCCAAGAGACCCAGTACTTC. This chain links TRBV6-5 with TRBJ2-5; TRBD2 aligns across 8 bases. Germline values: CDR1 MNHEY, CDR2 SVGAGI. J was trimmed by 1 base and V by 2 bases; bases with no gene match: 3. This CDR3 is 15 amino acids long.